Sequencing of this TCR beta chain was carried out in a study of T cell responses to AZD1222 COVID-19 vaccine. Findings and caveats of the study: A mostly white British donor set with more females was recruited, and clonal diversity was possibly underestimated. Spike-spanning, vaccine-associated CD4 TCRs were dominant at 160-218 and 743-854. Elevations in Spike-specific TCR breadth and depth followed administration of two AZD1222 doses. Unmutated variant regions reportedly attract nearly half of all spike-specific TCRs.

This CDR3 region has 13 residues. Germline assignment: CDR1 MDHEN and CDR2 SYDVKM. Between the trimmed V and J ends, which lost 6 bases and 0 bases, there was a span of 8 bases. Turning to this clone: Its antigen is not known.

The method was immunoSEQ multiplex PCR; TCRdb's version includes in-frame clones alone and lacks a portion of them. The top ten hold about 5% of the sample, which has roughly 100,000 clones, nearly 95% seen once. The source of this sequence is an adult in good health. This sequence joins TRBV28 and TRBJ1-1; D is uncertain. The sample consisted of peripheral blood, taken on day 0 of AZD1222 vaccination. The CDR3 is CASRGIMNTEAFF. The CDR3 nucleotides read TGTGCCAGCAGGGGCATCATGAACACTGAAGCTTTCTTT.